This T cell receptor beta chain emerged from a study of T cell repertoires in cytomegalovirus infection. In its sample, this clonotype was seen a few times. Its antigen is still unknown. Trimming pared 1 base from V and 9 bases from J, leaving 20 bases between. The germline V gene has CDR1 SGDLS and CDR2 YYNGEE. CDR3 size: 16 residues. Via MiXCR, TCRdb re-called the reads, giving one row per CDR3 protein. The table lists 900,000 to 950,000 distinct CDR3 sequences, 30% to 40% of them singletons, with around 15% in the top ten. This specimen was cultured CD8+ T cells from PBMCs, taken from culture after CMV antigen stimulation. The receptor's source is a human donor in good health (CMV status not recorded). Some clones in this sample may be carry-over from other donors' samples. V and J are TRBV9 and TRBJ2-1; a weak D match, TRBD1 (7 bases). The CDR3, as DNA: TGTGCCAGCAGCGTACCGAGACAGGGAGGCAAGAGTGAGCAGTTCTTC. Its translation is CASSVPRQGGKSEQFF.